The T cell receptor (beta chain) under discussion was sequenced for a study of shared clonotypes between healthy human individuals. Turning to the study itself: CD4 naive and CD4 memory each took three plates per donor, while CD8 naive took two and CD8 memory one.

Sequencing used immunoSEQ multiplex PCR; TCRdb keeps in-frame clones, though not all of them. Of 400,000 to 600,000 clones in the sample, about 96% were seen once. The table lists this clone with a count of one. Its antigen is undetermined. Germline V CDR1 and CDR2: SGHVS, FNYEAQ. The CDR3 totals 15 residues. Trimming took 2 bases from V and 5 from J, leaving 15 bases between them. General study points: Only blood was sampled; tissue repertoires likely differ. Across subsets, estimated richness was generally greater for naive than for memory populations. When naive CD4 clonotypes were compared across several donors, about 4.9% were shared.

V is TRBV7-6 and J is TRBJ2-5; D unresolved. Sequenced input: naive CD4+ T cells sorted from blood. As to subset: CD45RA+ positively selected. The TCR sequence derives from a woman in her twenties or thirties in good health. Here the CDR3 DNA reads TGTGCCAGCAGCTTAAGGGCCCCGGGTGGGGAGACCCAGTACTTC. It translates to CASSLRAPGGETQYF.